Detailed here is one T cell receptor (beta chain). The antigen is unknown. These data come from a study of vaccination and CD4 T cells after COVID-19. Study overall: Between diagnosis and the drawing of post-COVID samples lay a median 101 days (range 35 to 161). Whole-study results and caveats: Convalescent patients' median share of reactive clones seen only post-vaccination was 85% to 90%.

At the Johns Hopkins FTIC core, DNA taken from cultured CD4+ T cells was sequenced by way of the Oncomine TCR Beta short-read assay. TCRdb reanalysed the PCR reads using MiXCR and keeps one entry per CDR3 protein. The sample includes 13,000 or so distinct CDR3 sequences, approximately 50% seen only once; the top ten take under 20%. The CDR3 totals 13 residues. Germline V CDR1 and CDR2: GTSNPN, SVGIG (reference sequence). The J segment lost 1 base and the V segment lost 8 bases, leaving 5 bases of the junction unmatched. Treatment: 10-day PBMC culture with coronavirus spike peptide pools or control peptides (ViraFEST assay).

Input material: CD4+ T cells from blood, cultured in vitro. The J gene is TRBJ2-7, the V gene TRBV30; 10 bases are a match to TRBD1. The TCR sequence derives from a human donor who had recovered from COVID-19. The CDR3 reads CAGTGEGSYEQYF. The CDR3 coding sequence is TGTGCCGGGACAGGGGAAGGATCCTACGAGCAGTACTTC.